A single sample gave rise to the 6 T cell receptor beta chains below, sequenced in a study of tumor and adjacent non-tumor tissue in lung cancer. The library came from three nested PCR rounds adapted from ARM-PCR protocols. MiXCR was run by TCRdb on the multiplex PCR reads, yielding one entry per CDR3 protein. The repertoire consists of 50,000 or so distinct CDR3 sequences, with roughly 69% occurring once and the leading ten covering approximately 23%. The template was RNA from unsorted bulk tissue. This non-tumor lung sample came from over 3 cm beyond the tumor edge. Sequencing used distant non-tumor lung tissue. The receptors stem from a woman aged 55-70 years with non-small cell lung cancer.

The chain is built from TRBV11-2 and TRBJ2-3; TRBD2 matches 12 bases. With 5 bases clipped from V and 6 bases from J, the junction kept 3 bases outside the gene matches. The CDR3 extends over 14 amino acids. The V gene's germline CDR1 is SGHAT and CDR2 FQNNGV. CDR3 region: CASSPLAGGDTQYF. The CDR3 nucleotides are TGTGCCAGCAGCCCTCTAGCGGGGGGGGATACGCAGTATTTT.

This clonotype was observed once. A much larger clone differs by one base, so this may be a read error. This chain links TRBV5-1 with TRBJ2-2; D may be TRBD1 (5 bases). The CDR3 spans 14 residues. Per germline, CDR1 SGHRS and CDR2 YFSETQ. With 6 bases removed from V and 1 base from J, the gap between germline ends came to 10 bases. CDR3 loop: CASMGTGNTGELFF. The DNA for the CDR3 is TGCGCCAGCATGGGCACAGGGAACACCGGGGAGCTGTTTTTT.

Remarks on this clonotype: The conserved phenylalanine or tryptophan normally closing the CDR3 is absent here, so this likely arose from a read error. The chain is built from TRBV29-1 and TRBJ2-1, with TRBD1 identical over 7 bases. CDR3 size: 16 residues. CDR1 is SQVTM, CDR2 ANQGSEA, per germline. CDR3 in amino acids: CGVENGTVSSYNEQFL. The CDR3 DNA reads TGTGGCGTTGAGAACGGGACAGTTAGCTCCTACAATGAGCAGTTCTTA.

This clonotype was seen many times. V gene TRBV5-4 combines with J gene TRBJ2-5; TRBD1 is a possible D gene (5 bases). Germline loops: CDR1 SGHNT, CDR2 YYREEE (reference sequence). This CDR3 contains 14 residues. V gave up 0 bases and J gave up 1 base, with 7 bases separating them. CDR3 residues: CASSLVQGQETQYF. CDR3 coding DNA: TGTGCCAGCAGCTTGGTGCAGGGCCAAGAGACCCAGTACTTC.

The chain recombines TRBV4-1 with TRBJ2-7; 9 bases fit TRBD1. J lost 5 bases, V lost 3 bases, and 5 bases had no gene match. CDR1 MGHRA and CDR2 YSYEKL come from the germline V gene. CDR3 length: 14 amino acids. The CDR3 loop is CASSQTGQGDEQYF. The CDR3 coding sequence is TGCGCCAGCAGCCAGACGGGACAGGGAGACGAGCAGTACTTC.

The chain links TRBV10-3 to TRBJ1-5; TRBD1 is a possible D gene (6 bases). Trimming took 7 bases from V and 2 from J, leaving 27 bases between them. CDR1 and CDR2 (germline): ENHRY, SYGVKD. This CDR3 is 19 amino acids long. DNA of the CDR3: TGTGCCATCATCACAAGGAGGACAGTGGGGCCCTTAGGCAATCAGCCCCAGCATTTT. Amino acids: CAIITRRTVGPLGNQPQHF.